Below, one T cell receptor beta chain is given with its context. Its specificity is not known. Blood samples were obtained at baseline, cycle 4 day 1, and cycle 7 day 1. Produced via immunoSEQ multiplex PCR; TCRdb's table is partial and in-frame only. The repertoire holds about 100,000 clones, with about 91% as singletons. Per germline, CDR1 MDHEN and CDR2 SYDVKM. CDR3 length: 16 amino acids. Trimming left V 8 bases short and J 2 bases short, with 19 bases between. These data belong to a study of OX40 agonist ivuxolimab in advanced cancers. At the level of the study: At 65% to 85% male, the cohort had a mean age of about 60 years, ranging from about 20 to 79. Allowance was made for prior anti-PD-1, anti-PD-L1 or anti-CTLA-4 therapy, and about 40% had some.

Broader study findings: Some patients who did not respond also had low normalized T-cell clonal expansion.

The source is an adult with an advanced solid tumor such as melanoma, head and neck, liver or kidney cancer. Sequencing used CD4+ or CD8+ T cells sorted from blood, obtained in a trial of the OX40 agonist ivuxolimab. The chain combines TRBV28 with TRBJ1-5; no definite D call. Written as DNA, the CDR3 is TGTGCCAGCCTCCGAGATCTCGGTGCGGGCAATCAGCCCCAGCATTTT. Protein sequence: CASLRDLGAGNQPQHF.